This TCR beta chain was sequenced for a study of blood T cell repertoires in COVID-19. About the research overall: Acute and convalescent COVID-19 specimens originated in the United States, Italy and Spain.

V lost 1 base and J lost 4, with 8 bases in between. The CDR3 spans 14 residues. The germline CDR1 and CDR2 sequences are SGHVS and FQNEAQ. Using immunoSEQ multiplex PCR, the repertoire was profiled, and TCRdb retains in-frame clones only, with some absent. This table holds about 80,000 clones, roughly 82% found once. The chain has TRBV7-8 and TRBJ1-3; D remains ambiguous. This receptor was identified in a man aged 80 or over with acute or convalescent COVID-19. The sequencing sample was made of peripheral blood. The DNA for the CDR3 is TGTGCCAGCAGCTTAGGAGGGCGCGGAAACACCATATATTTT. Encoded protein: CASSLGGRGNTIYF.